This paragraph covers one T cell receptor (beta chain) sequence. No antigen is known for it. The CDR3 runs 14 residues. Germline V gene data show CDR1 as SQVTM and CDR2 as ANQGSEA. V was trimmed by 4 bases and J by 2 bases, leaving 12 bases between them. Autoimmune disease history or systemic immunosuppression was exclusionary. The sample originates from a study of OX40 agonist ivuxolimab in advanced cancers. The wider study: A diagnosis of hepatocellular carcinoma, melanoma, renal cell or head and neck cancer was present in dose-escalation patients.

TCRdb's copy holds only in-frame clones and misses some; the assay was immunoSEQ multiplex PCR. The table records tens of thousands of clones, 82% of them present only once. Study-wide findings and caveats: Averaged across samples, CD8+ T cells carried more expanded clones than CD4+ did.

The sequence came from an adult with an advanced solid tumor such as melanoma, head and neck, liver or kidney cancer. Sequencing was performed on CD4+ or CD8+ T cells sorted from blood, taken in a trial of the OX40 agonist ivuxolimab. This sequence joins TRBV29-1 and TRBJ2-1; D is perhaps TRBD2 (5 bases). Here the CDR3 reads CSVVERLAYNEQFF. The DNA for the CDR3 is TGCAGCGTTGTGGAGCGGCTTGCCTACAATGAGCAGTTCTTC.